Listed below are T cell receptor beta chains from one sample, sequenced in a study of T cell repertoires in cytomegalovirus infection. Their cognate antigens are unknown. TCRdb fed the reads into MiXCR, producing one record per CDR3 protein. The sample consists of roughly 49,000 distinct CDR3 sequences, about 20% of them appearing once. Sequencing was carried out using PBMCs, sequenced either directly or after in vitro stimulation (not recorded which). These receptors all stem from a human donor in good health (CMV status not recorded). Some clones in this sample may be carry-over from other donors' samples. CDR3s include the opening cysteine and the closing phenylalanine or tryptophan. A D gene is named only where the DNA matches it firmly. Where a row states a size, it is once, few, many or the class of an expanded clone; other rows omit it.

j_call clone_size v_call d_call cdr3_nt cdr3_aa
TRBJ2-7 few TRBV6-5 NA TGTGCCAGCAGTCCAGACGGGTACGAGCAGTACTTC CASSPDGYEQYF
TRBJ1-1 large TRBV6-1 NA TGTGCCACTATTGGGAGGCTACTCCCCGGTAACACTGAAGCTTTCTTT CATIGRLLPGNTEAFF
TRBJ1-5 many TRBV30 NA TGTGCCTGGTCTCGCGGTAATCAGCCCCAGCATTTT CAWSRGNQPQHF
TRBJ1-5 NA TRBV7-6 NA TGTGCCAGCAGCTTTTCTCGGTGGGCGAGCAATCAGCCCCAGCATTTT CASSFSRWASNQPQHF
TRBJ2-6 many TRBV18 NA TGTGCCAGCTCACCCGACACGGTAGCCAACGTCCTGACTTTC CASSPDTVANVLTF
TRBJ2-1 many TRBV24-1 NA TGTGCCACCGCGTCGATTGGCTCGCCATACGAGCAGTTCTTC CATASIGSPYEQFF
TRBJ1-1 NA TRBV11-2 NA TGTGCCAGCAGGTACGGAGTGAACACTGAAGCTTTCTTT CASRYGVNTEAFF
TRBJ2-5 NA TRBV4-1 TRBD1 TGCGCCAGCAGCCGCGTCCTCTCCGGGACAGACCTTGGGGCCCAGTACTTC CASSRVLSGTDLGAQYF
TRBJ2-7 many TRBV10-3 TRBD1 TGTGCCATCAGTGCTCTCCGACAGGGCTCCTACGAGCAGTACTTC CAISALRQGSYEQYF
TRBJ1-5 few TRBV19 NA TGTGCCAGTAGTTCCAGGGATTTCCCCAATCAGCCCCAGCATTTT CASSSRDFPNQPQHF
TRBJ2-7 NA TRBV19 TRBD2 TGTGCCAGTAGACGCCGGGACTATTCCTCCGAGCAGTACTTC CASRRRDYSSEQYF
TRBJ1-2 few TRBV19 NA TGTGCCAGTAGTCCAGAGGGCTATGGCTACACCTTC CASSPEGYGYTF
TRBJ1-2 many TRBV7-9 NA TGTGCCAGCAGCTTAGTGGCGACAGGAGCTAACTATGGCTACACCTTC CASSLVATGANYGYTF
TRBJ2-3 many TRBV7-2 TRBD2 TGTGCCAGCAGCCCACGTGGACTAGCGGATTACACAGATACGCAGTATTTT CASSPRGLADYTDTQYF
TRBJ1-1 few TRBV9 NA TGTGCCAGCAGCGTAGGCCCGGCAGGGATGAACACTGAAGCTTTCTTT CASSVGPAGMNTEAFF
TRBJ1-1 many TRBV20-1 TRBD1 TGCAGTGCTAGAGATTGGGACAGGGCCACTGAGAGTGAAGCTTTCTTT CSARDWDRATESEAFF
TRBJ2-1 NA TRBV20-1 NA TGCAGTGCTAGTCGCGGGGCCAATGTTTTTTACAATGAGCAGTTCTTC CSASRGANVFYNEQFF
TRBJ1-6 NA TRBV28 NA TGTGCCAGCAGCGGCGGCCCCTCACCCCTCCACTTT CASSGGPSPLHF
TRBJ2-3 many TRBV12-3/TRBV12-4 NA TGTGCCAGCAGTTTCCAGAATACGCAGTATTTT CASSFQNTQYF
TRBJ2-4 NA TRBV2 NA TGTGCCAGCAGTGAAGATTCTATGGGCATTCAGTACTTC CASSEDSMGIQYF
TRBJ2-3 NA TRBV24-1 NA TGTGCCACCAGTGATTACGGCACAGATACGCAGTATTTT CATSDYGTDTQYF
TRBJ2-1 many TRBV7-2 NA TGTGCCAGCAGCTACTATACGCTGACTTTAGGGGGAAGGGATGAGCAGTTCTTC CASSYYTLTLGGRDEQFF
TRBJ2-7 many TRBV7-2 NA TGTGCCAGCAGCTCTCGATACGAGCAGTACTTC CASSSRYEQYF